These 23 T cell receptor beta chains originate from one sample sequenced in a study of T-cell memory formation after mild COVID-19. TCRdb reprocessed the 5' RACE reads with MiXCR, giving one entry per CDR3 protein. Among 180,000 or so distinct CDR3 sequences listed, roughly 11% were seen once. The source material was PBMCs or a T cell subset sorted from them (not recorded which). Source of these receptors: a man younger than 30 who had mild COVID-19 (a few samples of this study predate the infection). Cell type and time point are not known.

This chain uses TRBV12-3 or TRBV12-4 with TRBJ1-1; D is unclear. With 2 bases removed from V and 7 bases from J, the gap between germline ends came to 5 bases. The CDR3 sequence is 11 residues long. The CDR3 spells CASSLLGEAFF. The CDR3 region has the DNA TGTGCCAGCAGTTTACTGGGTGAAGCTTTCTTT.

This clonotype has at least ten counts. V is TRBV6-5 and J is TRBJ1-1; D is possibly TRBD1 (6 bases). The CDR3 is 14 residues long. Trimming removed 7 bases from V and 4 bases from J, with 16 bases in between. CDR1 MNHEY and CDR2 SVGAGI come from the germline V gene. The CDR3 region has the DNA TGTGCCAGCACCCCAAACTTAGGGGGCACTGAAGCTTTCTTT. Its protein product is CASTPNLGGTEAFF.

This clonotype showed up just a few times. The chain has TRBV2 and TRBJ1-6; D perhaps matches TRBD1 (5 bases). Germline CDR1 SNHLY, CDR2 FYNNEI. V lost 8 bases to trimming and J lost 7 bases, with 12 bases between them. The CDR3 has 13 residues. This CDR3 is CASRGVRNSPLHF. Written as DNA, the CDR3 is TGTGCCAGCCGGGGGGTACGGAATTCACCCCTCCACTTT.

This chain links TRBV27 with TRBJ1-2; no firm D call. Trimming cost V 2 bases and J 8 bases, with 21 bases left between them. Per germline, CDR1 MNHEY and CDR2 SMNVEV (reference sequence). The CDR3 has 16 amino acids. DNA of the CDR3: TGTGCCAGCAGTTTAAACCCGGCCTCTACCAAGAAGGGCTACACCTTC. The encoded protein is CASSLNPASTKKGYTF.

This clonotype was recorded many times. The CDR3 is CASSSGRDPGYTF. CDR3 bases: TGCGCCAGCAGCTCCGGCAGGGATCCTGGCTACACCTTC. The V call is TRBV5-1, the J call TRBJ1-2, with D possibly matching TRBD1 (5 bases). V gave up 3 bases and J gave up 7 bases, with 13 bases separating them. CDR1 and CDR2 from the germline V gene are SGHRS and YFSETQ. The CDR3 consists of 13 residues. Supplemented by reference TRBV5-1 and TRBJ1-2, the full variable domain reads KAGVTQTPRYLIKTRGQQVTLSCSPISGHRSVSWYQQTPGQGLQFLFEYFSETQRNKGNFPGRFSGRQFSNSRSEMNVSTLELGDSALYLCASSSGRDPGYTFGSGTRLTVV.

The chain employs TRBV12-3 or TRBV12-4 and TRBJ1-2; weak D call: TRBD1 (5 bases). The germline V and J ends were trimmed by 3 bases and 4 bases, with 12 bases remaining between them. This CDR3 has 14 residues. As DNA, the CDR3 is TGTGCCAGCAGTTTGCGACGGGGGATCTATGGCTACACCTTC. Translated, it gives CASSLRRGIYGYTF.

This clonotype appeared once. The rearrangement links TRBV7-9 to TRBJ1-1, with D hard to call. The CDR3 loop spans 12 amino acids. Trimming shortened V by 3 bases and J by 13 bases, and 15 bases separated the two germline ends. Germline loops: CDR1 SEHNR, CDR2 FQNEAQ (reference sequence). The CDR3 DNA follows: TGTGCCAGCAGCTTCGAGTCCGGGTTCGGTTTCTTT. Its protein is CASSFESGFGFF. Looking up the rest from reference TRBV7-9 and TRBJ1-1 gives the full variable domain: DTGVSQNPRHKITKRGQNVTFRCDPISEHNRLYWYRQTLGQGPEFLTYFQNEAQLEKSRLLSDRFSAERPKGSFSTLEIQRTEQGDSAMYLCASSFESGFGFFGQGTRLTVV.

This clonotype was seen ten or more times. The chain combines TRBV20-1 with TRBJ2-1, with a tentative D call TRBD1 (6 bases). Trimming took off 5 bases at V and 9 bases at J, with 11 bases between the two ends. CDR3 length equals 11 residues. Germline CDR1 DFQATT, CDR2 SNEGSKA (reference sequence). The CDR3 protein is CSAGTRLEQFF. CDR3 DNA: TGCAGTGCTGGGACAAGACTTGAGCAGTTCTTC.

This chain connects TRBV12-3 or TRBV12-4 to TRBJ2-7; a weak D match, TRBD2 (7 bases). The CDR3 totals 16 residues. Between the trimmed V and J ends, which lost 6 bases and 3 bases, there was a span of 21 bases. CDR3 loop: CASSPGGGGGHYEQYF. CDR3 nucleotides: TGTGCCAGCAGCCCTGGGGGTGGGGGGGGGCACTACGAGCAGTACTTC.

The chain recombines TRBV20-1 with TRBJ2-7; 11 bases are a match to TRBD2. CDR3 length equals 15 residues. J lost 0 bases, V lost 2 bases, and 3 bases had no gene match. Per the germline V gene, CDR1 is DFQATT and CDR2 is SNEGSKA (reference sequence). CDR3 nucleotides: TGCAGTGCTAGACTAGCGGGGGGCTTCTCCTACGAGCAGTACTTC. As protein: CSARLAGGFSYEQYF.

The rearrangement joins TRBV30 to TRBJ1-4; the match to TRBD1 covers 7 bases. The J segment lost 3 bases and the V segment lost 1 base, leaving 2 bases of the junction unmatched. The CDR3 contains 14 residues. Germline loops: CDR1 GTSNPN, CDR2 SVGIG (reference sequence). For the CDR3, the DNA is TGTGCCTGGAGTGACGGGACAGCTAATGAAAAACTGTTTTTT. It is translated as CAWSDGTANEKLFF.

This chain joins TRBV7-9 and TRBJ1-3; 7 nucleotides line up with TRBD1. CDR3 length equals 15 residues. CDR1 is SEHNR, CDR2 FQNEAQ, per germline (reference sequence). The CDR3 DNA is TGTGCGTCACCGGGACAGCGAAGCTCTGGAAACACCATATATTTT. It is translated as CASPGQRSSGNTIYF.

The J gene is TRBJ1-1, the V gene TRBV27; no reliable D call. CDR3 length: 13 amino acids. The V gene lost 3 bases and the J gene lost 5 bases, with 10 bases spanning the gap. Germline V lookup: CDR1 MNHEY, CDR2 SMNVEV (reference sequence). As DNA, the CDR3 is TGTGCCAGCAGTTTGGGGTATCGTACTGAAGCTTTCTTT. Amino acids: CASSLGYRTEAFF.

This clonotype has a count of ten or more. The genes are TRBV5-1 and TRBJ2-1; D not certain. The germline V and J ends were trimmed by 0 bases and 0 bases, with 7 bases remaining between them. Germline V CDR1 and CDR2: SGHRS, YFSETQ. This CDR3 is 15 amino acids long. This chain's CDR3 is CASSLAMGSYNEQFF. The CDR3 DNA follows: TGCGCCAGCAGCTTGGCCATGGGCTCCTACAATGAGCAGTTCTTC.

This clonotype was seen many times. The chain combines TRBV12-3 or TRBV12-4 with TRBJ2-2; D may be TRBD1 (6 bases). There are 14 residues in the CDR3. The V end was cut by 6 bases, the J end by 1 base, with 9 bases between. DNA of the CDR3: TGTGCCAGCAGCCCACAGGGGAACACCGGGGAGCTGTTTTTT. This translates into CASSPQGNTGELFF.

This clonotype was counted ten times or more. This chain connects TRBV5-1 to TRBJ2-1, with 8 bases that match TRBD1. The CDR3 sequence is 15 residues long. CDR1 and CDR2 (germline): SGHRS, YFSETQ. The J segment lost 6 bases and the V segment lost 3 bases, leaving 8 bases of the junction unmatched. CDR3 coding DNA: TGCGCCAGCAGCTCGACAGGGGTTGAGGGCAATGAGCAGTTCTTC. It specifies CASSSTGVEGNEQFF.

The chain links TRBV4-1 to TRBJ2-4; the D gene is possibly TRBD2 (5 bases). Per germline, CDR1 MGHRA and CDR2 YSYEKL. Between the trimmed V and J ends, which lost 4 bases and 9 bases, there was a span of 19 bases. The CDR3 is 15 amino acids. The CDR3 nucleotides are TGCGCCAGCAGCCCCGCCGGTGGTAGCGCTGTCATTCAGTACTTC. Its translation: CASSPAGGSAVIQYF.

This clonotype was observed a few times. The genes are TRBV14 and TRBJ1-6; no clear D gene. The CDR3 sequence is 13 residues long. Trimming took off 4 bases at V and 9 bases at J, with 10 bases between the two ends. From germline, CDR1 is SGHDN and CDR2 FVKESK. The CDR3 protein is CASSPRRISPLHF. Here the CDR3 DNA reads TGTGCCAGCAGCCCCCGGCGGATTTCACCCCTCCACTTT. The complete variable domain, with remaining parts taken from reference TRBV14 and TRBJ1-6, reads EAGVTQFPSHSVIEKGQTVTLRCDPISGHDNLYWYRRVMGKEIKFLLHFVKESKQDESGMPNNRFLAERTGGTYSTLKVQPAELEDSGVYFCASSPRRISPLHFGNGTRLTVT.

This clonotype has more than one count but fewer than ten. CDR3 sequence: CASSITRDTQYF. DNA of the CDR3: TGTGCCAGCAGTATAACTCGAGATACGCAGTATTTT. The chain is built from TRBV7-9 and TRBJ2-3; no clear D gene. Germline-derived CDR1 and CDR2 are SEHNR and FQNEAQ (reference sequence). The CDR3 extends over 12 amino acids. Deletions cut 6 bases from V and 5 bases from J, with 9 bases between.

The chain couples TRBV27 to TRBJ1-5; possibly TRBD1 for D (6 bases). The CDR3 covers 15 residues. The germline V gene encodes CDR1 MNHEY and CDR2 SMNVEV (reference sequence). Deletions cut 2 bases from V and 5 bases from J, with 13 bases between. Written as DNA, the CDR3 is TGTGCCAGCAGTTTAGCAGGGGATGGGTATCAGCCCCAGCATTTT. This encodes CASSLAGDGYQPQHF.

The J gene is TRBJ1-1, the V gene TRBV11-2, with D uncertain. This CDR3 is 12 amino acids long. With 5 bases removed from V and 5 bases from J, the gap between germline ends came to 9 bases. The germline V gene has CDR1 SGHAT and CDR2 FQNNGV. CDR3 loop: CASSITGTEAFF. The CDR3, as DNA: TGTGCCAGCAGCATCACGGGAACTGAAGCTTTCTTT.

The chain carries TRBV10-3 and TRBJ2-1; 9 bases fit TRBD2. CDR1 and CDR2 (germline): ENHRY, SYGVKD. There are 14 residues in the CDR3. With 7 bases clipped from V and 5 bases from J, the junction kept 6 bases outside the gene matches. The CDR3 loop is CAINGGGANNEQFF. DNA for the CDR3: TGTGCCATCAATGGCGGGGGGGCGAACAATGAGCAGTTCTTC.

This clonotype was seen a few times. The chain carries TRBV6-6 and TRBJ1-2; D unresolved. The V end lost 6 bases, the J end lost 10 bases, and 9 bases lay between the germline ends. CDR1 MNHNY and CDR2 SVGAGI come from the germline V gene (reference sequence). The CDR3 extends over 10 amino acids. The CDR3 region is CASRSGDYTF. The CDR3 bases are TGTGCCAGCAGGAGCGGTGACTACACCTTC.